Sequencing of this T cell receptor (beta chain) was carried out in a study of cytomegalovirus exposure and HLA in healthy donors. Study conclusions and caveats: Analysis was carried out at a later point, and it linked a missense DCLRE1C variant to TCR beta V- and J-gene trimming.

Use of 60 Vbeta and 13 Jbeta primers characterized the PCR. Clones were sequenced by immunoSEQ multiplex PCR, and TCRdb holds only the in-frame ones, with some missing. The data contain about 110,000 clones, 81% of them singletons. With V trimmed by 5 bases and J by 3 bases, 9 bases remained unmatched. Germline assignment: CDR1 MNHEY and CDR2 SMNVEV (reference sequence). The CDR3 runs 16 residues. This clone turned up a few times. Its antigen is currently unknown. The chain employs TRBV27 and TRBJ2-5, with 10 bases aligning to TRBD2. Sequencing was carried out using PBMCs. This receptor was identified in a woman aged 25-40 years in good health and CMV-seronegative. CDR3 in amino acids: CASSPIGLAGEETQYF. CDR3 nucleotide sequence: TGTGCCAGCAGTCCGATCGGGCTAGCGGGAGAAGAGACCCAGTACTTC.